This T cell receptor beta chain originates from a study of early T cells in non-severe SARS-CoV-2 infection. For the study at large: With bulk RNA from unsorted whole blood as input, sequencing yielded unpaired chains.

Per the germline V gene, CDR1 is SEHNR and CDR2 is FQNEAQ (reference sequence). CDR3 length equals 13 residues. V lost 6 bases, J lost 4 bases, and 12 bases lay in between. One entry per CDR3 protein results from TCRdb running MiXCR on the 5' RACE reads. Of some 80,000 distinct CDR3 sequences listed, 8% to 13% were seen once; the top ten hold about 8.2%. Sequencing used whole blood, obtained at baseline. The TCR originated in an adult who was a healthcare worker with PCR-confirmed SARS-CoV-2 infection or an uninfected control (not recorded which). The genes are TRBV7-9 and TRBJ2-5; no definite D call. The CDR3 coding sequence is TGTGCCAGCAGTCTTGATGCGATAGAGACCCAGTACTTC. Its protein is CASSLDAIETQYF.